These T cell receptor beta chains were read from a single sample in a study of OX40 agonist ivuxolimab in advanced cancers. Sequencing was performed with immunoSEQ multiplex PCR; in TCRdb, only in-frame clones are kept and a portion is missing. The sample has around 41,000 clones, approximately 86% seen once. The sample in question was CD4+ or CD8+ T cells sorted from blood, obtained in a trial of the OX40 agonist ivuxolimab. The receptors stem from an adult with an advanced solid tumor such as melanoma, head and neck, liver or kidney cancer. Both conserved end residues are part of each CDR3. D genes are given only for firm matches. Clone sizes are given selectively: once, few, many, or a class where the clone is expanded.

few	TRBV7-2	TRBD1	TRBJ1-1	CASSIQGALNTEAFF	TGTGCCAGCAGCATACAGGGGGCGCTTAACACTGAAGCTTTCTTT
-	TRBV5-1	-	TRBJ1-3	CASSPGSGSGNTIYF	TGCGCCAGCAGCCCGGGGAGCGGCTCTGGAAACACCATATATTTT
-	TRBV7-9	-	TRBJ1-1	CASSLGVGAFF	TGTGCCAGCAGCTTGGGGGTTGGCGCTTTCTTT
-	TRBV29-1	-	TRBJ2-1	CSVVGGYGSYNEQFF	TGCAGCGTTGTTGGGGGGTACGGGTCCTACAATGAGCAGTTCTTC
-	TRBV7-9	TRBD2	TRBJ2-7	CASSIDRATSGRHFYEQYF	TGTGCCAGCAGCATAGACAGGGCGACTAGCGGGAGACACTTCTACGAGCAGTACTTC
once	TRBV19	TRBD1	TRBJ1-5	CASSIGGRGRNQPQHF	TGTGCCAGTAGTATCGGGGGCAGGGGGCGTAATCAGCCCCAGCATTTT
-	TRBV6-6	TRBD1	TRBJ2-5	CASRIGQGGETQYF	TGTGCCAGCCGTATTGGACAGGGAGGAGAGACCCAGTACTTC
-	TRBV5-4	TRBD2	TRBJ2-3	CASSQGLAGTDTQYF	TGTGCCAGCAGCCAAGGACTAGCGGGCACAGATACGCAGTATTTT
-	TRBV15	TRBD1	TRBJ2-3	CATSAQGTDHTDTQYF	TGTGCCACCAGCGCTCAAGGGACAGACCACACAGATACGCAGTATTTT
-	TRBV4-1	TRBD1	TRBJ2-7	CASRSVGTGLYEQYF	TGCGCCAGCAGGTCCGTCGGGACAGGCCTCTACGAGCAGTACTTC
-	TRBV4-2	TRBD2	TRBJ2-3	CASSSGGLASTDTQYF	TGTGCCAGCAGCTCCGGAGGACTAGCGAGCACAGATACGCAGTATTTT
once	TRBV28	-	TRBJ1-2	CASSLYSVADTDYGYTF	TGTGCCAGCAGTTTATATTCAGTCGCGGACACCGACTATGGCTACACCTTC
-	TRBV11-3	TRBD2	TRBJ2-5	CASSFGGGRSQETQYF	TGTGCCAGCAGCTTTGGAGGCGGGAGGTCCCAAGAGACCCAGTACTTC
-	TRBV19	-	TRBJ2-5	CASNRRDRQETQYF	TGTGCCAGTAACCGCCGCGATAGACAAGAGACCCAGTACTTC
-	TRBV11-2	TRBD1	TRBJ2-7	CASRSGQGNEQYF	TGTGCCAGCAGGAGCGGACAGGGGAACGAGCAGTACTTC
-	TRBV6-5	-	TRBJ1-1	CASSTTGRTEAFF	TGTGCCAGCAGTACAACAGGGCGCACTGAAGCTTTCTTT
few	TRBV10-1	-	TRBJ1-1	CASRGVGGAAFF	TGCGCCAGCAGGGGCGTCGGGGGTGCAGCTTTCTTT
few	TRBV19	TRBD1	TRBJ2-5	CASSIGDRDGETQYF	TGTGCCAGTAGTATAGGAGACAGGGATGGAGAGACCCAGTACTTC
-	TRBV4-1	-	TRBJ1-1	CASSRTQGNTEAFF	TGCGCCAGCAGCCGCACCCAGGGGAACACTGAAGCTTTCTTT
-	TRBV28	TRBD1	TRBJ2-2	CASSGDRYSHVTGELFF	TGTGCCAGCAGTGGGGACAGGTATTCACATGTCACCGGGGAGCTGTTTTTT
-	TRBV19	TRBD2	TRBJ2-7	CASSTGGEQYF	TGTGCCAGTAGTACGGGAGGCGAGCAGTACTTC
once	TRBV7-2	-	TRBJ2-7	CASSLVGRPYEQYF	TGTGCCAGCAGCTTAGTTGGCAGGCCCTACGAGCAGTACTTC
once	TRBV7-4	-	TRBJ1-1	CASTLQTGPNTEAFF	TGTGCCAGCACCTTACAAACAGGGCCGAACACTGAAGCTTTCTTT
-	TRBV27	-	TRBJ2-7	CASSSTRIPYEQYF	TGTGCCAGCAGTTCTACTAGGATCCCCTACGAGCAGTACTTC
-	TRBV19	-	TRBJ1-1	CASITYTGNTEAFF	TGTGCCAGTATCACATATACAGGGAACACTGAAGCTTTCTTT
-	TRBV7-2	-	TRBJ2-5	CASSLGGDKETQYF	TGTGCCAGCAGCTTAGGCGGGGATAAAGAGACCCAGTACTTC
-	TRBV4-3	-	TRBJ1-3	CASSQVHGHTIYF	TGCGCCAGCAGCCAAGTACACGGGCACACCATATATTTT
-	TRBV15	-	TRBJ2-7	CATSRDHYEQYF	TGTGCCACCAGCAGAGACCATTACGAGCAGTACTTC
-	TRBV14	-	TRBJ1-4	CASSRAWRGYEKLFF	TGTGCCAGCAGCCGCGCGTGGAGGGGATATGAAAAACTGTTTTTT
-	TRBV7-9	-	TRBJ2-7	CASGRDTSYEQYF	TGTGCCAGCGGTCGGGACACTTCCTACGAGCAGTACTTC
few	TRBV19	-	TRBJ1-5	CATTEGGYRDQPQHF	TGTGCCACCACCGAAGGGGGATATCGGGATCAGCCCCAGCATTTT
-	TRBV19	TRBD1	TRBJ2-7	CASSPGQGMVTYEQYF	TGTGCCAGTAGTCCCGGACAGGGGATGGTAACCTACGAGCAGTACTTC
-	TRBV6-6	-	TRBJ2-2	CASSYVPSDTGELFF	TGTGCCAGCAGTTACGTTCCTAGCGACACCGGGGAGCTGTTTTTT
-	TRBV6-5	TRBD2	TRBJ2-1	CASSRSGSPYNEQFF	TGTGCCAGCAGCCGCAGCGGGAGCCCATACAATGAGCAGTTCTTC
-	TRBV10-1	-	TRBJ2-4	CASSHERVGDKNIQYF	TGCGCCAGCAGTCATGAGCGGGTGGGGGACAAAAACATTCAGTACTTC
-	TRBV6-5	TRBD2	TRBJ2-1	CASRVLASHLQFF	TGTGCCAGCAGGGTACTAGCGAGCCACCTGCAGTTCTTC
-	TRBV6-1	-	TRBJ1-3	CASSESLHSGNTIYF	TGTGCCAGCAGTGAATCCCTGCACTCTGGAAACACCATATATTTT
-	TRBV28	TRBD1	TRBJ2-7	CASSFTGTGNYEQYF	TGTGCCAGCAGTTTTACGGGGACAGGTAACTACGAGCAGTACTTC
once	TRBV4-1	TRBD2	TRBJ2-7	CASSQEVGTGGIKYEQYF	TGCGCCAGCAGCCAAGAAGTGGGAACGGGAGGGATTAAATACGAGCAGTACTTC
-	TRBV11-2	TRBD1	TRBJ2-7	CASSQQGGTLYEQYF	TGTGCCAGCAGCCAACAGGGGGGTACCCTCTACGAGCAGTACTTC
-	TRBV18	-	TRBJ2-1	CASSPKSGLQFF	TGTGCCAGCTCACCAAAGAGCGGTTTACAGTTCTTC
-	TRBV7-9	TRBD1	TRBJ2-7	CASSRTRPGQGDEQYF	TGTGCCAGCAGCCGAACAAGACCGGGACAGGGGGACGAGCAGTACTTC
-	TRBV29-1	-	TRBJ2-7	CSVVRQGSSYEQYF	TGCAGCGTTGTACGCCAGGGCAGCTCCTACGAGCAGTACTTC
-	TRBV9	-	TRBJ2-2	CASSVGQVKSGELFF	TGTGCCAGCAGCGTAGGACAGGTTAAAAGCGGGGAGCTGTTTTTT
-	TRBV6-6	-	TRBJ2-1	CASRSDYNEQFF	TGTGCCAGCAGGTCGGACTATAATGAGCAGTTCTTC
-	TRBV5-4	-	TRBJ1-2	CASSLVGAYGYTF	TGTGCCAGCAGCTTGGTCGGTGCCTATGGCTACACCTTC
-	TRBV28	-	TRBJ1-1	CASSPWDQGWDTEAFF	TGTGCCAGCAGTCCCTGGGACCAGGGCTGGGACACTGAAGCTTTCTTT
once	TRBV15	-	TRBJ2-7	CATSRQGNYEQYF	TGTGCCACCAGCAGACAGGGAAACTACGAGCAGTACTTC
-	TRBV19	-	TRBJ2-1	CASSIASGGSLGSSYNEQFF	TGTGCCAGTAGTATAGCAAGTGGCGGGTCCCTTGGGAGCTCCTACAATGAGCAGTTCTTC
-	TRBV9	-	TRBJ2-5	CASSVGIVETQYF	TGTGCCAGCAGCGTAGGAATCGTCGAGACCCAGTACTTC
-	TRBV11-2	-	TRBJ2-5	CASSLSGYGTQYF	TGTGCCAGCAGCTTATCCGGGTACGGGACCCAGTACTTC
-	TRBV30	TRBD2	TRBJ2-1	CAWSFSGGAYNEQFF	TGTGCCTGGAGTTTCTCGGGAGGGGCCTACAATGAGCAGTTCTTC
once	TRBV10-3	TRBD2	TRBJ2-1	CAISPTRLAGVNYNEQFF	TGTGCCATCAGCCCGACGCGACTAGCGGGAGTAAACTACAATGAGCAGTTCTTC
-	TRBV9	-	TRBJ1-2	CASSAQVGPRVYGYTF	TGTGCCAGCAGCGCTCAGGTGGGGCCGAGAGTCTATGGCTACACCTTC
-	TRBV6-1	TRBD1	TRBJ2-5	CASGPNRGGQETQYF	TGTGCCAGCGGCCCAAACAGGGGTGGCCAAGAGACCCAGTACTTC
-	TRBV10-3	-	TRBJ1-1	CAIRARYGGMNTEAFF	TGTGCCATCAGGGCCAGGTACGGGGGGATGAACACTGAAGCTTTCTTT
-	TRBV27	-	TRBJ1-2	CASSRGSNYGYTF	TGTGCCAGCAGTCGGGGCAGCAACTATGGCTACACCTTC
-	TRBV7-3	-	TRBJ2-1	CASSSSFRSYNEQFF	TGTGCCAGCAGCTCTTCTTTCCGCTCCTACAATGAGCAGTTCTTC
-	TRBV6-1	TRBD2	TRBJ2-1	CASSEEASGRSGEQFF	TGTGCCAGCAGTGAAGAAGCGAGCGGGAGGAGCGGTGAGCAGTTCTTC
-	TRBV2	TRBD1	TRBJ2-6	CASSLNRGSGANVLTF	TGTGCCAGCAGTCTAAACAGGGGCTCTGGGGCCAACGTCCTGACTTTC